This T cell receptor beta chain originates from a study of cytomegalovirus exposure and HLA in healthy donors. Notes on the study in general: Later analysis associated a missense DCLRE1C variant with TCR beta V- and J-gene trimming.

The CDR3 consists of 18 residues. Germline V gives CDR1 MNHEY, CDR2 SMNVEV (reference sequence). Trimming took off 4 bases at V and 1 base at J, with 20 bases between the two ends. On this clone itself: Its antigen is currently unknown.

This PCR relied on a set of 60 Vbeta primers and 13 Jbeta primers. Measured with immunoSEQ multiplex PCR; TCRdb has only the in-frame clones, and not every one. The data show roughly 84,000 clones, 78% seen once. The rearrangement links TRBV27 to TRBJ1-3; D call uncertain. Source material: PBMCs. The sequence was obtained from a male donor in good health and CMV-seropositive. CDR3 loop: CASSSQYTGRFSGNTIYF. In nucleotides, the CDR3 is TGTGCCAGCAGTTCCCAATACACGGGGAGGTTTTCTGGAAACACCATATATTTT.